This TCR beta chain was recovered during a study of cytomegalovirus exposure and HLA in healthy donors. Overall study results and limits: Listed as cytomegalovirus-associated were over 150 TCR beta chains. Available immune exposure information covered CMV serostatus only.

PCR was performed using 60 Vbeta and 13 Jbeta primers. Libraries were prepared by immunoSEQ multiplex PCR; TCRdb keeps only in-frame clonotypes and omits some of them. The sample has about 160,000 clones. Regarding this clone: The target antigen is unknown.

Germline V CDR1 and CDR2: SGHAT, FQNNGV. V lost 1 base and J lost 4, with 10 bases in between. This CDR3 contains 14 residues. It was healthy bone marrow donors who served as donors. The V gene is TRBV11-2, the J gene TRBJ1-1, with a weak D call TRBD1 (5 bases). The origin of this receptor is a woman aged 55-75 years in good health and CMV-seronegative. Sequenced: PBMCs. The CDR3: CASSLVAGLTEAFF. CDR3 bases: TGTGCCAGCAGCTTAGTTGCGGGGCTCACTGAAGCTTTCTTT.